This T cell receptor beta chain was recovered during a study of cytomegalovirus exposure and HLA in healthy donors (dated by TCRdb to 2016 to 2017). For context, the study as a whole: An earlier analysis of several hundred of the donors reported approximately 260 Gb of sequence data and around 100 million unique TCR beta sequences obtained from about 200 million T cells. An early release that covered approximately 600 HLA-typed donors contained about 300 gigabases of sequencing data and some 87 million unique TCR sequences. Among the roughly 410 genotyped donors, roughly 80% belonged to the genetic ancestry cluster associated with self-reported Caucasian donors. The study aimed to test whether signatures of past pathogen exposure could be identified by cataloging public T cell receptors. Using immunosequencing, the study profiled T cell repertoires from about 620 subjects and related those repertoires to cytomegalovirus serostatus. Besides the first cohort of approximately 710 subjects, a separate validation cohort made up of 120 different subjects was used. To predict cytomegalovirus infection status, the study combined high-throughput TCR immunosequencing, statistical association of individual TCRs with disease status, and machine learning. A later analysis re-analyzed previously published TCR beta repertoires from 550 to 700 donors and added high-resolution HLA genotyping to study TCR occurrence patterns. Rather than drawing on any new phenotypic data, the later analysis identified candidate immune exposures from TCR beta sequences and the way those sequences occurred across donors. In an earlier analysis of a few hundred of the donors, high-throughput TCR beta sequencing was used to judge whether each TCR beta V gene segment behaved as functional or pseudogenic. Alongside the repertoire data, information on donor age, sex, ethnicity and CMV serostatus was compiled. A later genetic analysis used genome-wide SNP genotypes for about 55% of the 666 donors, treating that subset as a discovery cohort. Every discovery cohort repertoire had been produced on one sequencing platform. Both class I and class II loci were covered by HLA typing, at four-digit resolution. The number of typed donors differed by locus: roughly 629-630 for A, B, C, DRB1 and DQB1; some 500 for DQA1; some 610 for DPA1; and around 490 for DPB1. A few DR-DQ haplotypes were handled as single units for association and clustering because linkage in the cohort was strong. Across roughly 420 genotyped donors of the cohort, an average of roughly 250,000 unique TCR beta nucleotide sequences per donor were sequenced, and roughly a sixth of those sequences were non-productive.

What the research found in general, with its limitations: A further reported finding was that TCR beta sequences accurately predicted the HLA-A and HLA-B alleles for most subjects in the first cohort. The sequencing pipeline was judged likely to have produced a cluster of highly shared sequence variants as a technical artifact. In a later genetic analysis, a missense DCLRE1C variant was associated with V-gene and J-gene trimming of TCR beta chains, and the association was replicated in an independent cohort. A total of 164 TCR beta chains were listed by the study as associated with cytomegalovirus. HLA typing was unavailable for some donors at each locus, so association tests used only the typed subset. In vitro tests confirmed that a few of the cytomegalovirus-associated TCR beta chains recognize cytomegalovirus antigens. A later analysis reported that several top co-occurrence clusters appeared linked to parvovirus B19, influenza, CMV and Epstein-Barr virus. An earlier analysis of approximately 570 of the donors showed that most TCR beta V segments appeared in productive rearrangements either about 87% or about 30% of the time, which broadly matched IMGT annotations. CMV serostatus was the only immune exposure information available for the cohort. This cohort had only TCR beta chains sequenced, and the lack of alpha or paired-chain data limited which features could be detected. According to the authors, the approach could potentially be generalized to other disease states and immunological phenotypes. A later analysis found that most CMV-associated TCR beta chains appeared HLA-restricted, with HLA associations seemingly driven largely by CMV exposure. Most TCR sequences were seen in very few donors, while some public TCRs were found in many individuals. In a later analysis, TCR association rates were found to vary across HLA loci, with the most associated TCRs seen for DRB1 alleles and the fewest for HLA-C alleles. The 87-base-pair reads could not distinguish some IMGT-functional V segments, including TRBV6-2 and TRBV6-3, so those segments were excluded. In a later analysis, HLA-associated TCR beta chains showed more clonal expansion and lower generation probabilities than non-associated chains that were equally common. Compared with the roughly 700-donor mean, donors in an Asian-associated ancestry cluster had fewer N-insertions in productive TCRs, according to a later genetic analysis. A later analysis associated 15,000 or so TCR beta sequences with specific HLA alleles at a false discovery rate of 0.05. Correlated functional status among segregating V segments might be attributable to linkage disequilibrium, but an unknown experimental factor could not be ruled out. Over 15 rarely observed V segments, including chromosome 9 orphons, were excluded from the earlier analysis of about 600 of the donors because counts were too low. Cytomegalovirus status was reported to be diagnosed by the classifier with high specificity and sensitivity in both the original and validation cohorts. When HLA alleles, especially DR and DQ, strongly co-occurred, TCR associations were difficult to assign to individual alleles. The presence/absence analyses assumed that sequencing depth was roughly uniform across donors, and that assumption may not be true.

This clone has a single count. No antigen is known for it. No base-level quality is on record; no much larger clone is a single base apart. The cohort was made up of under 800 healthy bone marrow donors. Cohort members were all nominally healthy when sampled, although unrecorded immune exposures were likely present. The donor was CMV seronegative and was included in the group of 352 seronegative cohort members. Every donor gave a peripheral blood sample, and the peripheral blood mononuclear cells from that sample were used for TCR beta sequencing. Genomic DNA extraction from the blood cell samples was performed with the Qiagen DNeasy Blood Extraction Kit. Clipping removes 5 bases from V and 5 bases from J, with 11 as the unmatched junction base count. The CDR3, from cysteine to phenylalanine, totals 15 residues. Solely the CDR3 DNA is kept, with 45 bases framed from the first base. The germline V gene gives CDR1 as MNHEY and CDR2 as SVGAGI.

The method was the immunoSEQ multiplex PCR assay. For the multiplex PCR, a mixture combining 60 forward primers for TCR Vbeta segments and 13 reverse primers for TCR Jbeta segments was used. A multiplex PCR assay on genomic DNA amplified the CDR3 region of rearranged TCR beta genes. Amplified TCR beta libraries were sequenced as 87-base-pair reads on the Illumina HiSeq System. In the authors' own workflow: A later analysis tallied about 77 million unique TCR beta chains across the 666 repertoires, and around 9.9 million of those chains were shared by two or more donors. Raw reads were error-corrected and collapsed into unique sequences by a nearest-neighbor algorithm in which closely related sequences were merged to remove PCR and sequencing errors. Alignment of CDR3 sequences to IMGT reference sequences was used to assign V, D and J gene segments. For a sequence to be retained, a match of at least six nucleotides was required to both a V gene segment and a J gene segment. Rearrangements were called productive when the CDR3 lacked stop codons and stayed in frame with V and J; all others were non-productive. Following IMGT convention, CDR3 was defined as the stretch from the second conserved V-encoded cysteine to the conserved J-encoded phenylalanine. The earlier analysis of about 610 of the donors excluded any sequence lacking an unambiguous match to a single V gene segment. In an earlier analysis of roughly 600 of the donors, a V segment was called functional when productive rearrangements were above 56.7%, and segregating when the standard deviation between donors exceeded 5%. A statistical classification framework was built to diagnose cytomegalovirus status from the catalog of TCR beta chain sequences. In a later analysis, V and J genes were assigned by comparing TCR nucleotide sequences against IMGT/GENE-DB human TR gene sequences. Using the TCRdist pipeline, a later analysis assigned CDR3 sequences along with most-parsimonious VDJ recombination scenarios. A later analysis defined each TCR beta chain by its CDR3 amino acid sequence plus V-gene family, and excluded reads lacking a unique V-gene family. In a later analysis, around 600 highly shared, low-generation-probability nucleotide sequences were removed to address suspected cross-contamination and a sequencing artifact. In a later analysis, a clonal expansion index for each public chain was calculated from normalized within-repertoire ranks of inferred template counts. A later analysis computed generation probabilities with a VDJ recombination model fitted to out-of-frame rearrangements, and checked the results against IGoR. A later analysis scored TCR-TCR, TCR-HLA and TCR-CMV co-occurrence with hypergeometric tests, applying a repertoire-size bias correction to TCR pairs. False discovery rates were estimated in a later analysis by permuting HLA or CMV assignments 20 times. In a later analysis, co-occurring TCRs were grouped with DBSCAN, and TCRdist sequence similarity was added when clustering was performed within HLA-allele-positive subsets. For co-occurrence clustering, repertoires with fewer than 30,000 or more than 120,000 public chains were excluded, along with 5 or 6 repertoires with anomalous nucleotide sharing. TCRdb carries this immuneACCESS record with in-frame sequences only. Its versions omit some clonotypes, under half of them owing to an unresolved V gene in the studies checked, with the rest unexplained. The V and J calls and the clone size are those of that table, but D and trimming were determined from the DNA. Here the sample has 80,000 or so clones; about 80% occur a single time. About 3.5% of the sample is taken by the ten largest.

Sequences were obtained from PBMCs. The TCR comes from a man aged 35 to 55 in good health and CMV-seronegative. The sequence links TRBV6-5 to TRBJ1-1; the central 7 bases match TRBD1. The CDR3 sequence is CASSRQGSGRTEAFF. The DNA is TGTGCCAGCAGTCGACAGGGTTCGGGAAGAACTGAAGCTTTCTTT.